Presented here are 13 T cell receptor beta chains from one specimen sequenced in a study of cytomegalovirus exposure and HLA in healthy donors. PCR used 60 Vbeta primers and 13 Jbeta primers. Here immunoSEQ multiplex PCR was the method, and the copy in TCRdb shows in-frame clones only, minus some. Among some 98,000 clones, around 80% were seen once, and the ten largest hold approximately 11%. The sequenced material came from PBMCs. The origin of the receptors is a man between 18 and 29 years old in good health and CMV-seropositive.

This rearrangement joins TRBV13 to TRBJ2-3; 10 bases fit TRBD2. Germline V CDR1 and CDR2: PRHDT, FYEKMQ (reference sequence). J lost 2 bases, V lost 5 bases, and 10 bases had no gene match. This CDR3 has 17 amino acids. The CDR3 coding sequence is TGTGCCAGCAGCCGGGTAGCGGGGGGCAGCCACACAGATACGCAGTATTTT. Translation: CASSRVAGGSHTDTQYF.

V usage is TRBV9 and J usage is TRBJ2-3; TRBD1 agrees at 8 bases. Trimming cost V 5 bases and J 4 bases; bases outside gene matches: 12. The CDR3 is made up of 16 amino acids. Germline values: CDR1 SGDLS, CDR2 YYNGEE. The CDR3 DNA is TGTGCCAGCAGGGACAGGGCCCCACCTAGCGCAGATACGCAGTATTTT. This encodes CASRDRAPPSADTQYF.

Notes on this clone: This could be a read error, since a much larger clone is one nucleotide away. The CDR3 region is CASSGTSTDTQYF. The CDR3 DNA sequence: TGTGCCAGCAGTGGGACTAGCACAGATACGCAGTATTTT. The rearrangement joins TRBV27 to TRBJ2-3; maybe TRBD2 (6 bases). CDR3 length: 13 amino acids. The V end was cut by 5 bases, the J end by 0 bases, with 6 bases between. Per the germline V gene, CDR1 is MNHEY and CDR2 is SMNVEV (reference sequence).

The rearrangement links TRBV19 to TRBJ1-5; D gene uncertain. CDR1 LNHDA and CDR2 SQIVND come from the germline V gene (reference sequence). The ends were cut back, 5 bases at V and 4 bases at J, with 12 bases in the middle. The CDR3 contains 14 residues. CDR3 in DNA: TGTGCCAGTAGTCCAAACGACAAGAATCAGCCCCAGCATTTT. It codes for CASSPNDKNQPQHF.

The rearrangement joins TRBV5-1 to TRBJ2-3; D is unclear. Trimming shortened V by 2 bases and J by 1 base, and 8 bases separated the two germline ends. Germline V CDR1 and CDR2: SGHRS, YFSETQ. The CDR3 is 14 residues long. CDR3 region: CASSFGQGTDTQYF. CDR3 nucleotide sequence: TGCGCCAGCAGCTTTGGTCAGGGCACAGATACGCAGTATTTT.

CDR3 bases: TGTGCCAGCAGGTTTGGGAGGGATCAGCCCCAGCATTTT. Translation gives CASRFGRDQPQHF. The chain links TRBV2 to TRBJ1-5; no definite D call. V shed 6 bases and J shed 5 bases, with 11 bases lying between them. CDR1 and CDR2 from the germline V gene are SNHLY and FYNNEI. The CDR3 runs to 13 residues.

This rearrangement joins TRBV25-1 to TRBJ2-5; D remains unclear. Germline V gene lookup returns CDR1 MGHDK and CDR2 SYGVNS. The CDR3 sequence is 11 residues long. V lost 4 bases, J lost 11 bases, and 11 bases lay in between. The CDR3 DNA reads as TGTGCCAGCAGTGGCCTTGGAGAGCAGTACTTC. Its protein product is CASSGLGEQYF.

V gene TRBV11-3 combines with J gene TRBJ1-2, with 9 bases that match TRBD1. Trimming at V came to 7 bases and at J to 4 bases, leaving 10 bases not matched to a gene. From germline, CDR1 is SGHNT and CDR2 YENEEA. This CDR3 is 15 amino acids long. The DNA of the CDR3 is TGTGCCAGCAACAACCGGGACAGGGACCCCTATGGCTACACCTTC. Translated: CASNNRDRDPYGYTF.

The chain uses TRBV9 and TRBJ2-3, with D possibly matching TRBD2 (6 bases). Germline V gene sequence: CDR1 SGDLS, CDR2 YYNGEE. This CDR3 spans 16 amino acids. V dropped 0 bases and J dropped 3 bases, with 14 bases sitting between them. In nucleotides, the CDR3 is TGTGCCAGCAGCGTAGCTTTGGCTAGCGTGACAGATACGCAGTATTTT. It is translated as CASSVALASVTDTQYF.

The CDR3 DNA sequence: TGTGCCAGCAGGGACACGAATAGCAATCAGCCCCAGCATTTT. It is translated as CASRDTNSNQPQHF. V gene TRBV25-1 combines with J gene TRBJ1-5; D is perhaps TRBD1 (5 bases). CDR1 MGHDK and CDR2 SYGVNS come from the germline V gene. Trimming left V 6 bases short and J 0 bases short, with 9 bases between. CDR3 size: 14 residues.

The chain employs TRBV5-1 and TRBJ2-1; D is perhaps TRBD1 (5 bases). Trimming pared 4 bases from V and 5 bases from J, leaving 10 bases between. Germline V CDR1 and CDR2: SGHRS, YFSETQ. The CDR3 spans 13 residues. DNA for the CDR3: TGCGCCAGCAGCCCCGACAGAGACAATGAGCAGTTCTTC. It translates to CASSPDRDNEQFF.

The rearrangement links TRBV30 to TRBJ2-7; D is perhaps TRBD1 (6 bases). There are 11 residues in the CDR3. Germline loops: CDR1 GTSNPN, CDR2 SVGIG (reference sequence). V lost 4 bases, J lost 5 bases, and 9 bases lay in between. CDR3 in amino acids: CAWTGDHEQYF. The CDR3 region has the DNA TGTGCCTGGACAGGGGACCACGAGCAGTACTTC.

The chain employs TRBV4-1 and TRBJ1-2; a weak D match, TRBD1 (5 bases). V was clipped by 0 bases and J by 5 bases, with 10 bases between them. This CDR3 has 14 amino acids. The germline CDR1 and CDR2 sequences are MGHRA and YSYEKL. As DNA, the CDR3 is TGCGCCAGCAGCCAAGATGGGGAGGGGTATGGCTACACCTTC. Translation: CASSQDGEGYGYTF.